This T cell receptor (beta chain) was obtained from a study of blood T cell repertoires in COVID-19. This CDR3 is built from 15 residues. With 5 bases clipped from V and 0 bases from J, the junction kept 4 bases outside the gene matches. Per germline, CDR1 MNHEY and CDR2 SVGAGI. Assay used: immunoSEQ multiplex PCR; TCRdb lists only in-frame clones, some missing. The table has 110,000 or so clones, 75% to 90% seen once. The chain recombines TRBV6-5 with TRBJ2-1; 7 nucleotides align to TRBD1. The sequence was obtained from a woman in her sixties with COVID-19, enrolled during active disease. Specimen: peripheral blood. In DNA form, the CDR3 reads TGTGCCAGCAGTAGAGGACAGGTCTCCTACAATGAGCAGTTCTTC. This gives the protein CASSRGQVSYNEQFF.